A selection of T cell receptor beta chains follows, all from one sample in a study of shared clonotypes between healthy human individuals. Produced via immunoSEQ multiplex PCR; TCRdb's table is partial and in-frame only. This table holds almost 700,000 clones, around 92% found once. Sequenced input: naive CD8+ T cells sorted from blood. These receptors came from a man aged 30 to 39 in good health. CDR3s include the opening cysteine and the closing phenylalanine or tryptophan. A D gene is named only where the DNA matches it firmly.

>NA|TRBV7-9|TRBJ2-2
CASFAGELFF
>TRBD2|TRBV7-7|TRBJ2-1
CASSLGRRGDEQFF
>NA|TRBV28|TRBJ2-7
CASSIIPGHHEQYF
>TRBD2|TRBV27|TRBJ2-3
CASSLNPGLAAQDTQYF
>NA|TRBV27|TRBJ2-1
CASSFTDSTYNEQFF
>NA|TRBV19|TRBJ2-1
CASSIGLGNEQFF
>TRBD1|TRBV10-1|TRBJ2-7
CASSAGTGYEQYF
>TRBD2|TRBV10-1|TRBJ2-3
CASSESAGRADTDTQYF
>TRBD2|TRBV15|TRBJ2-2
CATGGRGTGELFF
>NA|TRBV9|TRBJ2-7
CASSVANTYEQYF
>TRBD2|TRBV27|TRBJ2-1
CASSSGLAGHNEQFF
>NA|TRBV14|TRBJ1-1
CASSVIQGVGTEAFF
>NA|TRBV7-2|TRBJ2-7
CASSQDSYEQYF
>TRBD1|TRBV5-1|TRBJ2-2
CASSVTGGLPGELFF
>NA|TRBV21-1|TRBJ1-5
CASMNETRVPSGQPQHF
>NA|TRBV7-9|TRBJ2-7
CASSGGGTLSYEQYF